This T cell receptor (beta chain) was profiled in a study of CD8 T cells in Susac syndrome. Looked up from germline, CDR1 is SQVTM and CDR2 is ANQGSEA. The CDR3 contains 16 residues. V gave up 4 bases and J gave up 6 bases; unmatched junction bases: 10. With random hexamers, 0.5 to 1 ug RNA was reverse transcribed. Amplification of TCR beta CDR3 spanned 54 Vbeta and 13 Jbeta via immunoSEQ multiplex PCR. TCRdb analysed the immunoSEQ multiplex PCR reads with MiXCR anew, one entry per CDR3 protein. The table records about 47,000 distinct CDR3 sequences, over 90% of them present only once. The study, taken as a whole, reports: The study recognized that its TCR sequencing and HLA analysis covered a relatively small number of individuals.

In the case of this clonotype: Its antigen is currently unknown.

The sample consisted of CD8+ T cells from PBMCs. This clonotype was obtained from a human donor in good health. V gene TRBV29-1 combines with J gene TRBJ2-1; 12 bases are a match to TRBD2. CDR3 protein: CSVGSTSGGVGNEQFF. The CDR3 DNA sequence: TGCAGCGTTGGATCGACTAGCGGGGGAGTGGGCAATGAGCAGTTCTTC.